A selection of T cell receptor beta chains follows, all from one sample in a study of blood T cell repertoires in COVID-19. The table came from immunoSEQ multiplex PCR; TCRdb's copy has only in-frame clones and leaves some out. Among roughly 50,000 clones listed, roughly 86% were seen once. Sequenced sample: peripheral blood. The source of these receptors is a woman aged 60-75 years with acute or convalescent COVID-19. The conserved cysteine and the conserved F or W are not part of the CDR3 here.

v_call: TRBV29-1
cdr3_aa: SVAGDTEAF

v_call: TRBV6-6
cdr3_aa: ASSPTGDYGYT

v_call: TRBV18
cdr3_aa: ASSPAEDTEAF

v_call: TRBV5-1
cdr3_aa: ASSTGDPLTNEKLF

v_call: TRBV7-3
cdr3_aa: ASSSTGGANTGELF

v_call: TRBV7-2
cdr3_aa: ASSLSLGEELF

v_call: TRBV2
cdr3_aa: ASREMGQPNYGYT

v_call: TRBV19
cdr3_aa: ASSMGHTYEQY

v_call: TRBV7-7
cdr3_aa: ASSRGQGKEDTIY

v_call: TRBV14
cdr3_aa: ASSLGTGVHNYEQY

v_call: TRBV6-1
cdr3_aa: ASSDVPEGMNTEAF

v_call: TRBV20-1
cdr3_aa: SARAEETQY